The 8 T cell receptor beta chains listed next were all sequenced from one sample in a study of T cells after yellow fever vaccination. TCRdb ran MiXCR on the 5' RACE reads and lists one entry per CDR3 protein. The sample lists around 310,000 distinct CDR3 sequences, about 4% occurring once. Material: PBMCs, obtained 5 days after the yellow fever booster vaccination. The source of these receptors is a man younger than 35 who received the YFV17D yellow fever vaccine.

This clonotype was counted a few times. The chain is built from TRBV29-1 and TRBJ1-5; the match to TRBD1 covers 9 bases. The CDR3 contains 15 residues. Per germline, CDR1 SQVTM and CDR2 ANQGSEA. Germline trimming cut 2 bases from V and 2 bases from J; bases unmatched to any gene: 4. As DNA, the CDR3 is TGCAGCGTTGAATTACAGGGGGCCGGCAATCAGCCCCAGCATTTT. Its translation: CSVELQGAGNQPQHF.

The chain combines TRBV4-3 with TRBJ2-5; 7 nucleotides match TRBD1. The CDR3 is 16 amino acids. V dropped 4 bases and J dropped 2; count of bases not matched to a gene: 10. Germline lookup yields CDR1 LGHNA and CDR2 YSLEER. This CDR3 reads CASSPARTRGQETQYF. CDR3 nucleotide sequence: TGCGCCAGCAGCCCAGCTAGGACCAGGGGGCAAGAGACCCAGTACTTC.

This clonotype was seen only a few times. Here the CDR3 reads CASSLDGRSYEQYV. The CDR3 DNA sequence: TGTGCCAGCAGTTTAGATGGCCGTTCCTACGAGCAGTACGTC. The gene calls are TRBV12-3 or TRBV12-4 and TRBJ2-7; no clear D gene. This CDR3 spans 14 amino acids. Trimming took off 1 base at V and 1 base at J, with 8 bases between the two ends.

In its sample, this clonotype was seen many times. The rearrangement uses TRBV20-1 and TRBJ2-3; 8 bases fit TRBD1. The CDR3 is made up of 14 amino acids. Germline values: CDR1 DFQATT, CDR2 SNEGSKA (reference sequence). V was pared by 5 bases and J by 1 base, with 5 bases of the junction left unmatched. Here the CDR3 reads CSAPSDRGTDTQYF. The CDR3 coding sequence is TGCAGTGCTCCCTCGGACAGGGGCACAGATACGCAGTATTTT.

This clonotype was seen many times. The gene calls are TRBV11-2 and TRBJ2-2; D possibly matches TRBD1 or TRBD2 (6 bases each). Trimming left V 4 bases short and J 7 bases short, with 10 bases between. CDR1 is SGHAT and CDR2 is FQNNGV in the germline V gene. The CDR3 is made up of 13 amino acids. CDR3 loop: CASSSRGVGELFF. The CDR3 DNA follows: TGTGCCAGCAGCTCTAGGGGGGTCGGGGAGCTGTTTTTT.

The chain uses TRBV5-1 and TRBJ2-3, with D possibly TRBD2 on 6 matching bases. The V end lost 0 bases, the J end lost 0 bases, and 11 bases lay between the germline ends. The CDR3 runs 16 residues. Germline lookup yields CDR1 SGHRS and CDR2 YFSETQ. CDR3 residues: CASSLGVAASTDTQYF. The CDR3 DNA reads TGCGCCAGCAGCTTGGGTGTAGCGGCTAGCACAGATACGCAGTATTTT. The whole variable domain, remainder taken from reference TRBV5-1 and TRBJ2-3, is KAGVTQTPRYLIKTRGQQVTLSCSPISGHRSVSWYQQTPGQGLQFLFEYFSETQRNKGNFPGRFSGRQFSNSRSEMNVSTLELGDSALYLCASSLGVAASTDTQYFGPGTRLTVL.

This clonotype was counted many times. The chain carries TRBV5-4 and TRBJ2-7, with 10 bases aligning to TRBD2. The CDR3 sequence is 15 residues long. Trimming at V came to 4 bases and at J to 3 bases, leaving 7 bases not matched to a gene. Germline lookup yields CDR1 SGHNT and CDR2 YYREEE (reference sequence). This CDR3 is CASSQHSGGIYEQYF. CDR3 coding DNA: TGTGCCAGCAGCCAACATAGCGGGGGGATCTACGAGCAGTACTTC.

This clonotype was counted only a few times. The rearrangement links TRBV20-1 to TRBJ2-3; D may be TRBD2 (5 bases). Trimming pared 3 bases from V and 5 bases from J, leaving 15 bases between. The germline gives CDR1 DFQATT, CDR2 SNEGSKA (reference sequence). This CDR3 has 14 residues. The CDR3: CSASLTSSLDTQYF. Written as DNA, the CDR3 is TGCAGTGCTAGCCTCACTAGTAGTTTAGATACGCAGTATTTT.